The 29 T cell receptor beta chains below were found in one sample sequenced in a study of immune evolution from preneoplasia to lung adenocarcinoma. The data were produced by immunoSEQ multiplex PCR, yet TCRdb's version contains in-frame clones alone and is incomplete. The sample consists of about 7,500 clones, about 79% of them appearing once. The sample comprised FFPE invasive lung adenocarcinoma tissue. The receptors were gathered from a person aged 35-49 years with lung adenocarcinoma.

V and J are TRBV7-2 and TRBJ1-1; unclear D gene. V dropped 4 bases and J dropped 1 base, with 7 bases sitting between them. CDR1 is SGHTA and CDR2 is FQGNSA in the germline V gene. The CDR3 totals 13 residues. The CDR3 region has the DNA TGTGCCAGCAGCTGGACGACGAACACTGAAGCTTTCTTT. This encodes CASSWTTNTEAFF.

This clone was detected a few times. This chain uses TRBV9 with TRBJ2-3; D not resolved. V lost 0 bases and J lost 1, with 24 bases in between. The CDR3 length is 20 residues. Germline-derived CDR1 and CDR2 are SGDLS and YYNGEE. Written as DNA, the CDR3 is TGTGCCAGCAGCGTAGCGGGTGCCGCCGAACTCACTCTAGGCACAGATACGCAGTATTTT. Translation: CASSVAGAAELTLGTDTQYF.

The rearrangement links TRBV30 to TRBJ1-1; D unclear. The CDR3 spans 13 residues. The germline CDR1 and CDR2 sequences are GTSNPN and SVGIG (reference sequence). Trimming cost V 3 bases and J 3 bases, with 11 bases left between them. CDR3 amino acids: CAWSLGLDTEAFF. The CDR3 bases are TGTGCCTGGAGCCTGGGATTGGACACTGAAGCTTTCTTT. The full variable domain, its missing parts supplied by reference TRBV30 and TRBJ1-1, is SQTIHQWPATLVQPVGSPLSLECTVEGTSNPNLYWYRQAAGRGLQLLFYSVGIGQISSEVPQNLSASRPQDRQFILSSKKLLLSDSGFYLCAWSLGLDTEAFFGQGTRLTVV.

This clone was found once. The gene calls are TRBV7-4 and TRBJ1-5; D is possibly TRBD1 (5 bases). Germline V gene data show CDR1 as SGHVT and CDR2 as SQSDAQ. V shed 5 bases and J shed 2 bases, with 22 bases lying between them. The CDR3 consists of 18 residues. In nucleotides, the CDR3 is TGTGCCAGCAGCCTGACCGGGACGGGCAATCTCTGCAATCAGCCCCAGCATTTT. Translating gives CASSLTGTGNLCNQPQHF.

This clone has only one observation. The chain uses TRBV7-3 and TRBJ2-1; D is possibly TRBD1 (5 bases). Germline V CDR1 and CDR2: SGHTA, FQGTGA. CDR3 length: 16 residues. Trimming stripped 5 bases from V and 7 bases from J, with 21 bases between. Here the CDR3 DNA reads TGTGCCAGCAGCCCGTACAGGTCCCAGAAGAGGAATGAGCAGTTCTTC. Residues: CASSPYRSQKRNEQFF.

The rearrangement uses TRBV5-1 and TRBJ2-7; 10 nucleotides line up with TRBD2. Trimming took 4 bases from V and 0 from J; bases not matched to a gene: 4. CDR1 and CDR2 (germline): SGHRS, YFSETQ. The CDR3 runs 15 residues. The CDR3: CASSGTSVNSYEQYF. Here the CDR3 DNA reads TGCGCCAGCAGCGGGACTAGCGTAAACTCCTACGAGCAGTACTTC.

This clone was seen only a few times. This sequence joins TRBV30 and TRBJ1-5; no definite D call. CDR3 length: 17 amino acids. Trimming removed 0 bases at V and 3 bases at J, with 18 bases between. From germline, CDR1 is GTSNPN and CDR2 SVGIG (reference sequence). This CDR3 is CAWSVPLGVVDNQPQHF. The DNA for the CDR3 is TGTGCCTGGAGTGTACCTCTTGGGGTGGTCGACAATCAGCCCCAGCATTTT.

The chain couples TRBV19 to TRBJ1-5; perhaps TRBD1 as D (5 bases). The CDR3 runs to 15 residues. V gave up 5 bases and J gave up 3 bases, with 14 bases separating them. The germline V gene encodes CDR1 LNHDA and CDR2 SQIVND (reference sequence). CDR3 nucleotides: TGTGCCAGTAGTGAGGTCACGGGGCTCAATCAGCCCCAGCATTTT. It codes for CASSEVTGLNQPQHF.

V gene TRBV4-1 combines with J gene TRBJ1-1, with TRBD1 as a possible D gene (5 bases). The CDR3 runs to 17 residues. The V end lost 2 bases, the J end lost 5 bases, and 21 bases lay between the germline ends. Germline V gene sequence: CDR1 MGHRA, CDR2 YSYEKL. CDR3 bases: TGCGCCAGCAGCCAAAGAGACGACAGCACCCTAAGGACTGAAGCTTTCTTT. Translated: CASSQRDDSTLRTEAFF.

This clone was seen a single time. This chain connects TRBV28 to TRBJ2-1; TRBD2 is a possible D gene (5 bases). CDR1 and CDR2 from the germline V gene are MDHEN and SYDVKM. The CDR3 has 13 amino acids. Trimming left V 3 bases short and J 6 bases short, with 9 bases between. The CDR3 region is CASSFGEINEQFF. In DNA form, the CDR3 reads TGTGCCAGCAGTTTCGGGGAGATCAATGAGCAGTTCTTC.

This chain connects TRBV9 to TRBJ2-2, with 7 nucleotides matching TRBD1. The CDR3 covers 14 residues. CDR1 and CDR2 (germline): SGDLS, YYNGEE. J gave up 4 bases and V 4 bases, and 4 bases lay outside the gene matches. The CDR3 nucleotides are TGTGCCAGCAGCTTCACAGGGGCCACCGGGGAGCTGTTTTTT. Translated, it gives CASSFTGATGELFF.

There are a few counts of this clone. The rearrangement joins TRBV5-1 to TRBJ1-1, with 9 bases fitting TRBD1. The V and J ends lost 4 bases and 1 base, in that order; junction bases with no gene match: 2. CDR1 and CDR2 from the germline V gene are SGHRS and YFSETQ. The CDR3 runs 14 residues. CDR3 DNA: TGCGCCAGCAGCCCGGGACAGGGGAACACTGAAGCTTTCTTT. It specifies CASSPGQGNTEAFF. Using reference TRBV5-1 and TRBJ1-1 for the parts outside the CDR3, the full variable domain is KAGVTQTPRYLIKTRGQQVTLSCSPISGHRSVSWYQQTPGQGLQFLFEYFSETQRNKGNFPGRFSGRQFSNSRSEMNVSTLELGDSALYLCASSPGQGNTEAFFGQGTRLTVV.

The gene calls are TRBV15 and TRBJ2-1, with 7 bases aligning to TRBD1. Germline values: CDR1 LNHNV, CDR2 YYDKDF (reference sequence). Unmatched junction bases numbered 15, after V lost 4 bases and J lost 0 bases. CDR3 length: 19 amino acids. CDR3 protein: CATSTVRVQGTASYNEQFF. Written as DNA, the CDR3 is TGTGCCACCAGCACAGTACGGGTACAGGGGACAGCCTCCTACAATGAGCAGTTCTTC.

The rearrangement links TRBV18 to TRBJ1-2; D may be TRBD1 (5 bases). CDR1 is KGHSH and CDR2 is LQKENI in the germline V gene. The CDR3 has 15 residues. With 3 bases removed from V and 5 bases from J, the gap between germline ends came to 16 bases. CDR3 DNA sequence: TGTGCCAGCTCACCCTCCGGGGGGGACGTTTATGGCTACACCTTC. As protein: CASSPSGGDVYGYTF.

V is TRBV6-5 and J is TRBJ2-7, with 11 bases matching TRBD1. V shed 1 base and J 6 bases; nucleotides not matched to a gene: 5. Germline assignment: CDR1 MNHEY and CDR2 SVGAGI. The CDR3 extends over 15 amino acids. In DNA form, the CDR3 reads TGTGCCAGCAGTTACTACCGGACAGGGGGCTTCGAGCAGTACTTC. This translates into CASSYYRTGGFEQYF.

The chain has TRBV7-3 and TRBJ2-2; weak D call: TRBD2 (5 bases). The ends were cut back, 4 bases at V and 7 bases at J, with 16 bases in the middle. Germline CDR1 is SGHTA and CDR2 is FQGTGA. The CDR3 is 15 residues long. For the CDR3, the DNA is TGTGCCAGCAGCTCGGGTTACGGGGATGGCGGGGAGCTGTTTTTT. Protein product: CASSSGYGDGGELFF.

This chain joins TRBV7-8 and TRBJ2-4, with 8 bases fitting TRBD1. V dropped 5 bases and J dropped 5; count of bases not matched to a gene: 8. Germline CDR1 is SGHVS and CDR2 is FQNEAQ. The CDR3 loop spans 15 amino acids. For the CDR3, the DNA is TGTGCCAGCAGCCAGGACAGGGCCTCTCAAAACATTCAGTACTTC. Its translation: CASSQDRASQNIQYF. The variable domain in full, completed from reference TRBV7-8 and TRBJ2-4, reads GAGVSQSPRYKVAKRGQDVALRCDPISGHVSLFWYQQALGQGPEFLTYFQNEAQLDKSGLPSDRFFAERPEGSVSTLKIQRTQQEDSAVYLCASSQDRASQNIQYFGAGTRLSVL.

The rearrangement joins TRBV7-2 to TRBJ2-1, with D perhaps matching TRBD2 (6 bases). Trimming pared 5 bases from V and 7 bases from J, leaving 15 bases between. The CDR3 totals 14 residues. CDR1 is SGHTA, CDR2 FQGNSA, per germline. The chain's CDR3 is CASSPAATRNEQFF. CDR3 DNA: TGTGCCAGCAGCCCGGCTGCGACTAGAAATGAGCAGTTCTTC.

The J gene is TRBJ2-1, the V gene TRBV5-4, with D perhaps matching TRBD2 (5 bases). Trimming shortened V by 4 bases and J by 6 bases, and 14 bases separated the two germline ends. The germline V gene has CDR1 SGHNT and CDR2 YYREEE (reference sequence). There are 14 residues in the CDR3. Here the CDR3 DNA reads TGTGCCAGCAGCCGAGAGGGCCTCCTCAATGAGCAGTTCTTC. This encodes CASSREGLLNEQFF.

Here the CDR3 reads CASSTGLAGGTGELFF. The CDR3 DNA reads TGTGCCAGCAGCACGGGACTAGCGGGCGGAACCGGGGAGCTGTTTTTT. V and J are TRBV7-9 and TRBJ2-2; TRBD2 agrees at 12 bases. The CDR3 covers 16 residues. Germline V gene lookup returns CDR1 SEHNR and CDR2 FQNEAQ (reference sequence). V lost 5 bases and J lost 5; bases outside the gene matches: 6.

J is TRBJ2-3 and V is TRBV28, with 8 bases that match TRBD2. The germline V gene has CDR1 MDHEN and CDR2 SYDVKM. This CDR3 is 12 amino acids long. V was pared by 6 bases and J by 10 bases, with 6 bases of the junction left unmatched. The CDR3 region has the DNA TGTGCCAGCAGGGGGACTAGGCTGGCGCAGTATTTT. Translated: CASRGTRLAQYF.

The CDR3 DNA reads TGTGCCAGCAGCAAGTCCAGGGAGGTTTGTAATTCACCCCTCCACTTT. It encodes CASSKSREVCNSPLHF. The V and J genes are TRBV21-1 and TRBJ1-6. TRBV21-1 is given as a pseudogene. The CDR3 has 16 amino acids.

The DNA of the CDR3 is TGTGCCAGCAGCTTAGACTGGGGGGGTGTGAACACTGAAGCTTTCTTT. Protein product: CASSLDWGGVNTEAFF. The genes are TRBV7-2 and TRBJ1-1; D possibly corresponds to TRBD1 (5 bases). Germline lookup yields CDR1 SGHTA and CDR2 FQGNSA. Trimming shortened V by 1 base and J by 0 bases, and 12 bases separated the two germline ends. CDR3 length equals 16 residues. The full variable domain, rest sourced from reference TRBV7-2 and TRBJ1-1, is GAGVSQSPSNKVTEKGKDVELRCDPISGHTALYWYRQSLGQGLEFLIYFQGNSAPDKSGLPSDRFSAERTGGSVSTLTIQRTQQEDSAVYLCASSLDWGGVNTEAFFGQGTRLTVV.

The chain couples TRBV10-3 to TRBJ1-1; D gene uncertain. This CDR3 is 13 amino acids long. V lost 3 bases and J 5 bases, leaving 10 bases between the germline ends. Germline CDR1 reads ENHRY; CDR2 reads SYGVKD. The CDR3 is CAISDTWGTEAFF. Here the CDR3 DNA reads TGTGCCATCAGTGACACATGGGGTACTGAAGCTTTCTTT.

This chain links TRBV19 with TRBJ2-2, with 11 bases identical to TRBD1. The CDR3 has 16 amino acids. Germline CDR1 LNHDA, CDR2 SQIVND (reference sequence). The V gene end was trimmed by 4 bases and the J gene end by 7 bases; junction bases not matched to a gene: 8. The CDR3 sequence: CASSNGDRGAGGELFF. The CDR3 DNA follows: TGTGCCAGTAGTAACGGGGACAGGGGGGCCGGCGGGGAGCTGTTTTTT.

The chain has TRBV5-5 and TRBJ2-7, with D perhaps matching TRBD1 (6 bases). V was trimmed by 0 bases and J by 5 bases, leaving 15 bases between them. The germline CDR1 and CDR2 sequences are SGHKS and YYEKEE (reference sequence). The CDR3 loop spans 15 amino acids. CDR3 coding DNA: TGTGCCAGCAGCTTGGAACAGGGCGGATACGACGAGCAGTACTTC. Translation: CASSLEQGGYDEQYF.

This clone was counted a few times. The CDR3 region has the DNA TGTGCCAGCAGCTTACTCATAGAGGGGGATACGCAGTATTTT. It codes for CASSLLIEGDTQYF. This chain joins TRBV7-6 and TRBJ2-3, with D perhaps matching TRBD1 or TRBD2 (5 bases each). Germline lookup yields CDR1 SGHVS and CDR2 FNYEAQ. There are 14 residues in the CDR3. V lost 2 bases to trimming and J lost 6 bases, with 12 bases between them.

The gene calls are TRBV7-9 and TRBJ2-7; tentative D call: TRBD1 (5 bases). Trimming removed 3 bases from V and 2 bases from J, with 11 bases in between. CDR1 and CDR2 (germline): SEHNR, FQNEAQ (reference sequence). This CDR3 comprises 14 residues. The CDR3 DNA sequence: TGTGCCAGCAGCTTTGACCAGGGCGCCTACGAGCAGTACTTC. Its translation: CASSFDQGAYEQYF.

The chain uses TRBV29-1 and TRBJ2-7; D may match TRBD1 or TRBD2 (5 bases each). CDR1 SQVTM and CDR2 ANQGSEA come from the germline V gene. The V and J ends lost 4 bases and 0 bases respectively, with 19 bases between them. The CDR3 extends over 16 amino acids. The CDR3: CSVVGPGTLSSYEQYF. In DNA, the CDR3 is TGCAGCGTTGTGGGGCCGGGGACGCTGAGCTCCTACGAGCAGTACTTC.